Here is one TCR beta chain with its context. Every subset's genomic DNA went evenly onto several immunoSEQ plates. The sorted-subset replicate PCRs were given 200 ng DNA, which is about 29,000 T cell genomes. Sequencing used immunoSEQ multiplex PCR; TCRdb keeps in-frame clones, though not all of them. The repertoire consists of about 2 million clones, with approximately 95% occurring once and the leading ten covering under 1.5%. These data originate in a study of shared clonotypes between healthy human individuals. Study-wide context: Donors had three CD4 naive, three CD4 memory, two CD8 naive and one CD8 memory plate apiece.

CD45RO-negative cells were positively selected for CCR7, leaving out terminally differentiated effector memory CD45RA+ cells. The sample comprised naive CD8+ T cells sorted from blood. The receptor comes from a man between 18 and 29 years old in good health.

In DNA form, the CDR3 reads TGTGCCAGCAGCCAGAGTGTTCACAATGAGCAGTTCTTC. Its translation is CASSQSVHNEQFF. The V call is TRBV6-5, the J call TRBJ2-1; D gene ambiguous. Germline values: CDR1 MNHEY, CDR2 SVGAGI. CDR3 length equals 13 residues. Trimming shortened V by 6 bases and J by 5 bases, and 11 bases separated the two germline ends.